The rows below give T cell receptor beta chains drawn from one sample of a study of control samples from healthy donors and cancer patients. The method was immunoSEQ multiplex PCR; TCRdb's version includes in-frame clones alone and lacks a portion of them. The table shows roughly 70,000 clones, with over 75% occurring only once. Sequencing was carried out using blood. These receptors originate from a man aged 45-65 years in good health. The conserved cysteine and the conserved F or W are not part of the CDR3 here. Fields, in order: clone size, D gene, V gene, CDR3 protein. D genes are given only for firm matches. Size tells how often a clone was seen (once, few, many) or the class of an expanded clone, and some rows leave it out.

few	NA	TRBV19	ASSPQGTAETQY
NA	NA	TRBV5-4	ASSFIGKNEQY
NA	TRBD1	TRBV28	ASSSWTGSPLESPLH
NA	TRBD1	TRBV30	AWKIGQGHSPLH
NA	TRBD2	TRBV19	ASSMTSGSTDTQY
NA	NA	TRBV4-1	ASSQERGVLWEQY
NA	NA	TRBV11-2	ASSTLDKNTGELF
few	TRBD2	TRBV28	ASSWTSASTDTQY
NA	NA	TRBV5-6	ASSLDRDKRKLF
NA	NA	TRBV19	ASSRLDSSYEQY
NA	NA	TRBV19	ASSIESGHPKETQY
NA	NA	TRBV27	ASSAYRNQPQH
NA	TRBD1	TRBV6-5	ASSTLTGAHNEQF
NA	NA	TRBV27	ASSLVGVSYNEQF
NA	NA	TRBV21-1	ASSKSGRGQHSPLH
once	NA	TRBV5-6	ASSLPATEQF
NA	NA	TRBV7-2	ASSLYYRWGGGYNEQF
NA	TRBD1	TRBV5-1	ASSTWGQGGTEAF
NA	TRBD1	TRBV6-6	ASSRTGVSNQPQH
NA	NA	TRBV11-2	ASSLRGEDNEKLF
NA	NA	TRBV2	ASSLFGGTNSPLH
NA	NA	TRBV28	ASSPLTGPGGYT
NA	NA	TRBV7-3	ASRALGSSYYEQY
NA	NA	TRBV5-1	ASSLSASENEKLF
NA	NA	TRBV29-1	SVVAVQETQY
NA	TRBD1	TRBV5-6	ASSSIWDGTGGGEQY
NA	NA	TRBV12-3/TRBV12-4	ASSAHYEQY
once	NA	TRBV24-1	ATSPVGVTGELF
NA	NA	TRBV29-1	SVGRVNTEAF
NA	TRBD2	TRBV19	ASMGRTSGGAGGNEQF
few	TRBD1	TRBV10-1	ASSESGQAYEQY
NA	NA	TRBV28	ASRPPNVLRSTEAF
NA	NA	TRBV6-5	ASSVVMDYGYT
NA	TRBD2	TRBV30	AYLRGGQNTGELF
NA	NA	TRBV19	ASRHRQTAFGELF
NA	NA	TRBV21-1	ASSNWDRVRGSIQY
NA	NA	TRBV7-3	ASSLGAGNEQF
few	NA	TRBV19	ASSADPLHGYT
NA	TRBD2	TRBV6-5	ASKKAGGDTQY
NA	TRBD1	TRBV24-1	ATSDWQGDGYT
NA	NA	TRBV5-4	ASSPSISTDTQY
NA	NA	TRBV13	ASSSNSYEQY
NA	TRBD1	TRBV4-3	ASSPGQGNYGYT
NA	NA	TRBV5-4	ASSSTGNSGYT
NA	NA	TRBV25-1	ASSEPGQNTGELF